This T cell receptor beta chain originates from a study of blood T cells in healthy people across ages. Study findings and constraints: Comparison with aged donors showed that long-lived donors had more naive CD4+ cells and higher diversity. Estimates of diversity drawn from one million T cells were considered underestimates. PBMCs that were unsorted prevented a conclusive naive versus antigen-experienced comparison.

There are 14 residues in the CDR3. CDR1 is SGHTA and CDR2 is FQGNSA in the germline V gene. Collection of 8.5 to 10 milliliters of peripheral blood was performed for each donor. Using a J-beta primer mix together with a sample-barcoded 5' primer, a second PCR was run for about 6 to 11 cycles. In TCRdb, the 5' RACE reads were re-called with MiXCR into one record per CDR3 protein. This sample has some 750,000 distinct CDR3 sequences; 22% occur once, and the top ten carry roughly 22%. The table lists this clonotype with a few counts. The antigen is not known. The source is a man between 65 and 85 years old in good health. Input material: blood. The V call is TRBV7-2, the J call TRBJ2-1; 10 nucleotides agree with TRBD2. The J call is doubtful: the DNA matches TRBJ2-5 better. CDR3 bases: TGTGCCAGCAGCCTACAAGCGGGAGGGGAGACCCAGTACTTC. This gives the protein CASSLQAGGETQYF.